Listed here are 9 T cell receptor beta chains from one sample, sequenced in a study of T-cell memory formation after mild COVID-19. In TCRdb, the 5' RACE reads were re-called with MiXCR into one record per CDR3 protein. The table shows 65,000 to 95,000 distinct CDR3 sequences, with 9.5% to 15% occurring only once. Sample: PBMCs or a T cell subset sorted from them (not recorded which). All receptors derive from a man younger than 35 who had mild COVID-19 (a few samples of this study predate the infection). Cell type and time point are not known.

V gene TRBV28 combines with J gene TRBJ2-7; D not resolved. V shed 5 bases and J shed 3 bases, with 11 bases lying between them. The CDR3 is made up of 13 amino acids. Germline CDR1 is MDHEN and CDR2 is SYDVKM. CDR3 loop: CASSPTSGYEQYV. The CDR3 DNA follows: TGTGCCAGCAGTCCCACGTCCGGCTACGAGCAGTACGTC.

This clonotype occurred a few times. V gene TRBV7-9 combines with J gene TRBJ2-5; D is possibly TRBD1 (6 bases). Germline V gene sequence: CDR1 SEHNR, CDR2 FQNEAQ (reference sequence). With 3 bases removed from V and 4 bases from J, the gap between germline ends came to 15 bases. The length of the CDR3 is 15 residues. The CDR3 spells CASSLIGQPTETQYF. The CDR3 DNA reads as TGTGCCAGCAGCTTGATAGGACAGCCTACAGAGACCCAGTACTTC.

There are a few counts of this clonotype. The chain couples TRBV4-1 to TRBJ2-5; TRBD2 is a possible D gene (5 bases). Germline V gene data show CDR1 as MGHRA and CDR2 as YSYEKL. V dropped 0 bases and J dropped 3 bases, with 11 bases sitting between them. The CDR3 spans 15 residues. The CDR3 here is CASSQELFGEETQYF. CDR3 nucleotide sequence: TGCGCCAGCAGCCAAGAGCTCTTCGGGGAAGAGACCCAGTACTTC.

The chain uses TRBV12-3 or TRBV12-4 and TRBJ2-1; 7 nucleotides align to TRBD2. J lost 4 bases, V lost 6 bases, and 12 bases had no gene match. The CDR3 consists of 16 residues. CDR3: CASSPPPSGDYNEQFF. CDR3 DNA: TGTGCCAGCAGCCCACCTCCTAGCGGCGATTACAATGAGCAGTTCTTC.

This clonotype has a handful of counts. The chain recombines TRBV4-2 with TRBJ2-1, with 8 bases matching TRBD2. Germline V gene lookup returns CDR1 LGHNA and CDR2 YNFKEQ. CDR3 size: 19 residues. Germline trimming cut 3 bases from V and 0 bases from J; bases unmatched to any gene: 13. The CDR3, as DNA: TGTGCCAGCAGCCATAGCCCAGCGGGGGTCCCAAGCTCCTACAATGAGCAGTTCTTC. It yields the protein CASSHSPAGVPSSYNEQFF.

A few counts support this clonotype. V and J are TRBV6-2 or TRBV6-3 and TRBJ2-7; 9 positions match TRBD1. There are 15 residues in the CDR3. Germline V gene lookup returns CDR1 MNHEY and CDR2 SVGEGT. Trimming cost V 2 bases and J 5 bases; bases outside gene matches: 7. The CDR3 is CASSYTETGGNEQYV. CDR3 nucleotides: TGTGCCAGCAGTTACACCGAGACAGGGGGGAACGAGCAGTACGTC.

This clonotype has only a few counts. The chain carries TRBV5-1 and TRBJ2-2; no clear D gene. Looked up from germline, CDR1 is SGHRS and CDR2 is YFSETQ. V shed 0 bases and J shed 8 bases, with 8 bases lying between them. The CDR3 covers 13 residues. CDR3 amino acids: CASSLGSSGELFF. DNA for the CDR3: TGCGCCAGCAGCTTGGGGTCCTCTGGGGAGCTGTTTTTT.

This clonotype was seen a few times. The V and J genes are TRBV5-1 and TRBJ2-1; D uncertain. This CDR3 is 12 amino acids long. CDR1 is SGHRS, CDR2 YFSETQ, per germline. V lost 4 bases to trimming and J lost 8 bases, with 10 bases between them. This CDR3 is CASSRNRDEQFF. The CDR3 DNA is TGCGCCAGCAGCAGAAATAGGGATGAGCAGTTCTTC. The full variable domain, its missing parts supplied by reference TRBV5-1 and TRBJ2-1, is KAGVTQTPRYLIKTRGQQVTLSCSPISGHRSVSWYQQTPGQGLQFLFEYFSETQRNKGNFPGRFSGRQFSNSRSEMNVSTLELGDSALYLCASSRNRDEQFFGPGTRLTVL.

This chain uses TRBV6-2 or TRBV6-3 with TRBJ2-7; D possibly uses TRBD1 or TRBD2 (5 bases each). In germline, CDR1 is MNHEY, CDR2 SVGEGT. CDR3 length: 11 residues. With 2 bases removed from V and 6 bases from J, the gap between germline ends came to 5 bases. The CDR3 sequence: CASSYGGEQYV. The DNA of the CDR3 is TGTGCCAGCAGTTACGGGGGCGAGCAGTACGTC.